What follows are 10 T cell receptor beta chains derived from one specimen sequenced in a study of T cell repertoires in cytomegalovirus infection. TCRdb fed the reads into MiXCR, producing one record per CDR3 protein. The table includes a few hundred thousand distinct CDR3 sequences, around 40% detected once. The antigens these receptors bind are not known. The material sequenced was cultured PBMCs, taken from culture after CMV antigen stimulation. The receptor set was obtained from a human donor in good health (CMV status not recorded). Some clones in this sample may be carry-over from other donors' samples.

Here the CDR3 DNA reads TGTGCCAGCAGTTTTTGGCATGCCACTGAAGCTTTCTTT. This encodes CASSFWHATEAFF. The chain links TRBV28 to TRBJ1-1; D not resolved. CDR3 length: 13 amino acids. The V and J ends lost 3 bases and 4 bases respectively, with 9 bases between them. Germline-derived CDR1 and CDR2 are MDHEN and SYDVKM.

This clonotype was recorded many times. V usage is TRBV7-6 and J usage is TRBJ2-7, with D possibly being TRBD1 or TRBD2 (6 bases each). The CDR3 is 14 amino acids. CDR1 and CDR2 (germline): SGHVS, FNYEAQ. The V end was cut by 10 bases, the J end by 2 bases, with 18 bases between. The CDR3 protein is CATRGTPGAYEQYF. In nucleotides, the CDR3 is TGTGCCACAAGAGGGACACCGGGGGCCTACGAGCAGTACTTC.

This clonotype appeared a few times. V usage is TRBV7-8 and J usage is TRBJ2-7; unclear D gene. The length of the CDR3 is 15 residues. V lost 5 bases and J 0 bases, leaving 14 bases between the germline ends. Germline CDR1 reads SGHVS; CDR2 reads FQNEAQ. The CDR3 DNA reads TGTGCCAGCAGCCTTCCCAGTGGATACTCCTACGAGCAGTACTTC. Translating it yields CASSLPSGYSYEQYF.

V gene TRBV20-1 combines with J gene TRBJ1-1; D gene unclear. Trimming stripped 2 bases from V and 1 base from J, with 11 bases between. The germline V gene encodes CDR1 DFQATT and CDR2 SNEGSKA (reference sequence). The CDR3 sequence is 14 residues long. For the CDR3, the DNA is TGCAGTGCTAGACTAGGACTCAGGAACACTGAAGCTTTCTTT. The encoded protein is CSARLGLRNTEAFF.

The gene calls are TRBV28 and TRBJ2-5, with D maybe TRBD1 (6 bases). CDR1 and CDR2 (germline): MDHEN, SYDVKM. V lost 7 bases, J lost 3 bases, and 12 bases lay in between. This CDR3 is 13 amino acids long. The chain's CDR3 is CASTMGAEETQYF. The CDR3 coding sequence is TGTGCCAGCACCATGGGGGCAGAAGAGACCCAGTACTTC. Full variable domain (rest looked up from reference TRBV28 and TRBJ2-5): DVKVTQSSRYLVKRTGEKVFLECVQDMDHENMFWYRQDPGLGLRLIYFSYDVKMKEKGDIPEGYSVSREKKERFSLILESASTNQTSMYLCASTMGAEETQYFGPGTRLLVL.

The chain links TRBV7-9 to TRBJ2-7; D is possibly TRBD1 (6 bases). V lost 5 bases and J 0 bases, leaving 11 bases between the germline ends. The CDR3 consists of 14 residues. Germline CDR1 reads SEHNR; CDR2 reads FQNEAQ (reference sequence). CDR3 in amino acids: CASSPRDNSYEQYF. For the CDR3, the DNA is TGTGCCAGCAGCCCCCGGGACAACTCCTACGAGCAGTACTTC.

This chain uses TRBV7-6 with TRBJ2-5, with a possible D match to TRBD2 (7 bases). Trimming took off 5 bases at V and 5 bases at J, with 18 bases between the two ends. Per germline, CDR1 SGHVS and CDR2 FNYEAQ. This CDR3 contains 15 residues. The CDR3 is CASSPRGARGETQYF. The CDR3 DNA reads TGTGCCAGCAGCCCACGGGGGGCGCGGGGGGAGACCCAGTACTTC.

The chain combines TRBV7-9 with TRBJ2-1; 9 nucleotides match TRBD1. There are 13 residues in the CDR3. V shed 6 bases, J shed 13 bases, and the junction held 10 bases outside the gene matches. Germline-derived CDR1 and CDR2 are SEHNR and FQNEAQ (reference sequence). CDR3 nucleotide sequence: TGTGCCAGCAGTGCCTTCCGGGACAGGGATCAGTTCTTC. This encodes CASSAFRDRDQFF.

This clonotype was picked up many times. V usage is TRBV7-2 and J usage is TRBJ2-3, with TRBD2 matching over 12 bases. This CDR3 contains 18 residues. Trimming cost V 0 bases and J 4 bases; bases outside gene matches: 8. Per the germline V gene, CDR1 is SGHTA and CDR2 is FQGNSA. The CDR3 is CASSLAPLAGGRSDTQYF. CDR3 DNA: TGTGCCAGCAGCTTAGCGCCCCTAGCGGGGGGGCGATCAGATACGCAGTATTTT.

The chain recombines TRBV7-9 with TRBJ1-2; D not resolved. CDR1 and CDR2 (germline): SEHNR, FQNEAQ (reference sequence). The CDR3 covers 13 residues. The germline V and J ends were trimmed by 2 bases and 4 bases, with 8 bases remaining between them. CDR3 residues: CASSLSQLYGYTF. CDR3 nucleotides: TGTGCCAGCAGCTTAAGCCAGCTCTATGGCTACACCTTC.